Each of the 29 T cell receptor beta chains below was sequenced from the same sample in a study of T cell repertoires in cytomegalovirus infection. TCRdb reanalysed the reads using MiXCR and keeps one entry per CDR3 protein. Found here are approximately 130,000 distinct CDR3 sequences, approximately 9.2% of them singletons; the top ten hold 10%. The sample was PBMCs. The receptors come from a human donor in good health (CMV status not recorded). Some clones in this sample may be carry-over from other donors' samples.

J is TRBJ2-7 and V is TRBV11-1, with TRBD1 identical over 7 bases. CDR3 length: 15 residues. Trimming removed 5 bases from V and 1 base from J; junction bases left unmatched: 8. CDR1 and CDR2 from the germline V gene are SGHAT and FQDESV (reference sequence). DNA of the CDR3: TGTGCCAGCAGCCCCAGGACAGGTAATTCCTACGAGCAGTACTTC. Encoded protein: CASSPRTGNSYEQYF.

This clonotype was seen ten or more times. The V call is TRBV28, the J call TRBJ2-1, with 8 bases that match TRBD2. The CDR3 sequence is 15 residues long. After removal of 6 bases from V and 6 bases from J, the junction contained 10 bases not matched to a gene. Germline loops: CDR1 MDHEN, CDR2 SYDVKM. This CDR3 reads CASSTGGAGSNEQFF. The CDR3, as DNA: TGTGCCAGCAGCACCGGGGGGGCCGGGAGCAATGAGCAGTTCTTC.

This clonotype has a handful of counts. The gene calls are TRBV19 and TRBJ1-5; TRBD1 matches at 8 bases. V lost 6 bases, J lost 1 base, and 5 bases stayed unmatched. The CDR3 totals 15 residues. Germline CDR1 is LNHDA and CDR2 is SQIVND (reference sequence). This CDR3 is CASSAGGGSNQPQHF. The CDR3 nucleotides are TGTGCCAGTAGCGCAGGGGGCGGGAGCAATCAGCCCCAGCATTTT.

This clonotype occurred many times. The chain has TRBV4-1 and TRBJ1-1; TRBD1 agrees at 7 bases. The germline CDR1 and CDR2 sequences are MGHRA and YSYEKL. The J segment lost 6 bases and the V segment lost 4 bases, leaving 11 bases of the junction unmatched. CDR3 length equals 15 residues. CDR3 nucleotides: TGCGCCAGCAGCCGGGATCGACAGGGTGGTGCTGAAGCTTTCTTT. Translation gives CASSRDRQGGAEAFF.

The CDR3, as DNA: TGCGCCAGCAGCTTGGCTTTCGCGGGTTCCGGTGGCTACACCTTC. It translates to CASSLAFAGSGGYTF. The chain couples TRBV5-1 to TRBJ1-2; no firm D call. Between the trimmed V and J ends, which lost 0 bases and 7 bases, there was a span of 16 bases. This CDR3 comprises 15 residues. Germline assignment: CDR1 SGHRS and CDR2 YFSETQ.

The genes are TRBV12-3 or TRBV12-4 and TRBJ2-2, with D uncertain. V lost 3 bases and J 5 bases, leaving 13 bases between the germline ends. This CDR3 spans 15 amino acids. The CDR3, as DNA: TGTGCCAGCAGTTTGCCGCCGGTGAAAACCGGGGAGCTGTTTTTT. Its translation: CASSLPPVKTGELFF.

This clonotype was found many times. V usage is TRBV19 and J usage is TRBJ2-2; the D is unclear. Germline lookup yields CDR1 LNHDA and CDR2 SQIVND (reference sequence). CDR3 size: 14 residues. V dropped 7 bases and J dropped 4 bases, with 13 bases sitting between them. Here the CDR3 reads CASTRKVATGELFF. The DNA for the CDR3 is TGTGCCAGTACCCGTAAAGTTGCCACCGGGGAGCTGTTTTTT.

This clonotype was recorded a few times. The J gene is TRBJ1-1, the V gene TRBV2; no clear D gene. Trimming stripped 3 bases from V and 3 bases from J, with 11 bases between. The germline V gene encodes CDR1 SNHLY and CDR2 FYNNEI. The CDR3 is 14 amino acids. Here the CDR3 reads CASSDSGLYTEAFF. Written as DNA, the CDR3 is TGTGCCAGCAGTGATTCCGGACTGTACACTGAAGCTTTCTTT.

This clonotype occurred a few times. This chain uses TRBV4-1 with TRBJ1-3, with 12 bases that match TRBD1. Germline-derived CDR1 and CDR2 are MGHRA and YSYEKL. The V segment lost 2 bases and the J segment 3 bases; nucleotides outside the gene matches: 11. The CDR3 runs 19 residues. For the CDR3, the DNA is TGCGCCAGCAGCCAATACTACCCCGGGACAGGGGGCATTGGAAACACCATATATTTT. Its translation is CASSQYYPGTGGIGNTIYF.

This clonotype was observed a few times. The chain has TRBV20-1 and TRBJ2-5; 7 positions match TRBD1. Germline V lookup: CDR1 DFQATT, CDR2 SNEGSKA (reference sequence). The J segment lost 0 bases and the V segment lost 2 bases, leaving 6 bases of the junction unmatched. The CDR3 length is 15 residues. DNA for the CDR3: TGCAGTGCTAGATCAGGGACAGAGTACCAAGAGACCCAGTACTTC. Protein: CSARSGTEYQETQYF.

The table lists this clonotype with many counts. The DNA for the CDR3 is TGTGCCAGTAGTATCGGAGGGGCTGGGGCCAACGTCCTGACTTTC. Its protein is CASSIGGAGANVLTF. V usage is TRBV19 and J usage is TRBJ2-6, with D possibly matching TRBD2 (6 bases). Germline V lookup: CDR1 LNHDA, CDR2 SQIVND (reference sequence). The CDR3 runs to 15 residues. V lost 3 bases and J 2 bases, leaving 8 bases between the germline ends.

This clonotype was recorded many times. The genes are TRBV2 and TRBJ2-7; D is uncertain. Germline V gene sequence: CDR1 SNHLY, CDR2 FYNNEI. The CDR3 is 15 residues long. The V gene lost 1 base and the J gene lost 0 bases, with 10 bases spanning the gap. CDR3 sequence: CASSEGTLSSYEQYF. CDR3 DNA sequence: TGTGCCAGCAGTGAAGGCACACTAAGCTCCTACGAGCAGTACTTC.

This clonotype was seen a handful of times. This chain connects TRBV28 to TRBJ1-1; D is possibly TRBD1 (5 bases). The CDR3 totals 14 residues. Germline V gene lookup returns CDR1 MDHEN and CDR2 SYDVKM. V lost 2 bases and J 6 bases, leaving 13 bases between the germline ends. The CDR3 here is CASSLTREGPEAFF. DNA for the CDR3: TGTGCCAGCAGTTTAACCAGGGAGGGTCCTGAAGCTTTCTTT. The variable domain in full, completed from reference TRBV28 and TRBJ1-1, reads DVKVTQSSRYLVKRTGEKVFLECVQDMDHENMFWYRQDPGLGLRLIYFSYDVKMKEKGDIPEGYSVSREKKERFSLILESASTNQTSMYLCASSLTREGPEAFFGQGTRLTVV.

The sample holds many counts of this clonotype. V gene TRBV7-2 combines with J gene TRBJ2-7; TRBD1 matches at 8 bases. CDR1 is SGHTA, CDR2 FQGNSA, per germline. Losses at the gene ends were 3 bases for V and 7 bases for J; bases not matched to a gene: 5. The CDR3 is 13 residues long. The chain's CDR3 is CASSFQGAGEQYF. CDR3 nucleotide sequence: TGTGCCAGCAGCTTTCAGGGGGCAGGGGAGCAGTACTTC.

This clonotype was seen at least ten times. This chain uses TRBV9 with TRBJ1-2; 10 bases map to TRBD1. This CDR3 has 13 residues. Germline V gene data show CDR1 as SGDLS and CDR2 as YYNGEE. Trimming at V came to 3 bases and at J to 8 bases, leaving 4 bases not matched to a gene. CDR3 sequence: CASSARTGGGYTF. For the CDR3, the DNA is TGTGCCAGCAGCGCCCGGACAGGGGGAGGCTACACCTTC.

Comment on this clonotype: This clone may be a read error of a much larger clone one base away. The chain employs TRBV7-2 and TRBJ2-1; D not resolved. In germline, CDR1 is SGHTA, CDR2 FQGNSA. The CDR3 length is 13 residues. V lost 5 bases to trimming and J lost 11 bases, with 16 bases between them. CDR3 sequence: CASSLEYRNKQFF. For the CDR3, the DNA is TGTGCCAGCAGCCTAGAATATAGGAATAAGCAGTTCTTC. The whole variable domain, filled in from reference TRBV7-2 and TRBJ2-1, reads GAGVSQSPSNKVTEKGKDVELRCDPISGHTALYWYRQSLGQGLEFLIYFQGNSAPDKSGLPSDRFSAERTGGSVSTLTIQRTQQEDSAVYLCASSLEYRNKQFFGPGTRLTVL.

This clonotype was seen repeatedly, ten times or more. The V call is TRBV2, the J call TRBJ1-1; 7 bases match TRBD1. Germline CDR1 SNHLY, CDR2 FYNNEI. The junction had 8 bases not matched to a gene; V was cut back by 5 bases and J by 11 bases. The CDR3 contains 12 residues. CDR3 loop: CASSLHTGEAFF. CDR3 bases: TGTGCCAGCAGTCTCCACACAGGGGAGGCTTTCTTT.

This clonotype was counted at least ten times. V usage is TRBV27 and J usage is TRBJ2-4; the match to TRBD1 covers 9 bases. The CDR3 consists of 14 residues. Germline CDR1 MNHEY, CDR2 SMNVEV (reference sequence). Unmatched junction bases numbered 4, after V lost 4 bases and J lost 6 bases. CDR3 nucleotides: TGTGCCAGCAGTTCGGACAGGGGAAGAAACATTCAGTACTTC. Translated, it gives CASSSDRGRNIQYF.

The J gene is TRBJ2-7, the V gene TRBV29-1, with a possible D match to TRBD2 (5 bases). Germline values: CDR1 SQVTM, CDR2 ANQGSEA. The CDR3 sequence is 11 residues long. V lost 7 bases to trimming and J lost 3 bases, with 10 bases between them. CDR3 residues: CSAGLNYEQYF. CDR3 nucleotide sequence: TGCAGCGCCGGACTGAACTACGAGCAGTACTTC.

This clonotype was seen repeatedly, ten times or more. This chain uses TRBV20-1 with TRBJ1-4; weak D call: TRBD1 (5 bases). There are 15 residues in the CDR3. Trimming pared 5 bases from V and 1 base from J, leaving 14 bases between. Per germline, CDR1 DFQATT and CDR2 SNEGSKA (reference sequence). The CDR3 loop is CSAPTGWITNEKLFF. DNA of the CDR3: TGCAGTGCTCCCACAGGTTGGATAACTAATGAAAAACTGTTTTTT.

J is TRBJ2-2 and V is TRBV28, with TRBD2 identical over 13 bases. Germline V CDR1 and CDR2: MDHEN, SYDVKM. CDR3 length: 15 residues. The junction had 4 bases not matched to a gene; V was cut back by 7 bases and J by 5 bases. The CDR3 nucleotides read TGTGCCAGCATCACGGGACTAGCGGGGACCGGGGAGCTGTTTTTT. It translates to CASITGLAGTGELFF.

This clonotype has ten or more counts. This rearrangement joins TRBV20-1 to TRBJ2-2; D not resolved. Trimming pared 2 bases from V and 4 bases from J, leaving 11 bases between. CDR1 is DFQATT, CDR2 SNEGSKA, per germline (reference sequence). The CDR3 spans 14 residues. The CDR3, as DNA: TGCAGTGCTAGAAAGGGAATCTTCACCGGGGAGCTGTTTTTT. Amino acid sequence: CSARKGIFTGELFF.

This clonotype was picked up many times. V and J are TRBV5-1 and TRBJ1-1; no firm D call. CDR3 length: 16 amino acids. The V gene's germline CDR1 is SGHRS and CDR2 YFSETQ. The V end lost 1 base, the J end lost 2 bases, and 15 bases lay between the germline ends. CDR3 protein: CASSLISVRRNTEAFF. The CDR3 nucleotides are TGCGCCAGCAGCTTGATAAGTGTAAGGAGAAACACTGAAGCTTTCTTT.

This clonotype was observed a few times. The chain employs TRBV29-1 and TRBJ2-2, with D uncertain. The CDR3 has 13 amino acids. Germline V gives CDR1 SQVTM, CDR2 ANQGSEA. Trimming left V 6 bases short and J 3 bases short, with 11 bases between. CDR3 protein: CSVQRDHTGELFF. The DNA for the CDR3 is TGCAGCGTCCAGCGCGACCACACCGGGGAGCTGTTTTTT.

This clonotype was counted at least ten times. The gene calls are TRBV5-1 and TRBJ1-1, with D possibly matching TRBD1 (6 bases). The germline CDR1 and CDR2 sequences are SGHRS and YFSETQ. V was cut by 1 base and J by 0 bases, with 10 bases left in between. CDR3 length: 15 amino acids. CDR3 nucleotides: TGCGCCAGCAGCTTGATCACAGGGTTGAACACTGAAGCTTTCTTT. Translated, it gives CASSLITGLNTEAFF.

In this sample, this clonotype turned up a few times. The V and J genes are TRBV28 and TRBJ2-7; D is possibly TRBD2 (6 bases). Germline V gene sequence: CDR1 MDHEN, CDR2 SYDVKM. Trimming shortened V by 5 bases and J by 6 bases, and 23 bases separated the two germline ends. The CDR3 totals 16 residues. Here the CDR3 reads CASSRAGGAPLSEQYF. The CDR3 DNA is TGTGCCAGCAGTCGCGCGGGCGGGGCTCCCCTCTCCGAGCAGTACTTC. Full variable domain (rest looked up from reference TRBV28 and TRBJ2-7): DVKVTQSSRYLVKRTGEKVFLECVQDMDHENMFWYRQDPGLGLRLIYFSYDVKMKEKGDIPEGYSVSREKKERFSLILESASTNQTSMYLCASSRAGGAPLSEQYFGPGTRLTVT.

The chain recombines TRBV28 with TRBJ1-2; D is uncertain. The CDR3 loop spans 14 amino acids. Germline CDR1 and CDR2: MDHEN and SYDVKM. Trimming left V 5 bases short and J 8 bases short, with 18 bases between. Written as DNA, the CDR3 is TGTGCCAGCAGTGATGACCTGATCGTTGTGGGCTACACCTTC. It codes for CASSDDLIVVGYTF.

This clonotype has a count of ten or more. V and J are TRBV7-2 and TRBJ2-3; D might be TRBD1 or TRBD2, each matching 7 bases. V lost 5 bases and J lost 4, with 16 bases in between. The CDR3 covers 15 residues. From germline, CDR1 is SGHTA and CDR2 FQGNSA. The chain's CDR3 is CASSERQGGADTQYF. CDR3 nucleotides: TGTGCCAGCAGCGAAAGACAGGGAGGGGCAGATACGCAGTATTTT.

The chain combines TRBV29-1 with TRBJ1-1, with D maybe TRBD1 (5 bases). Germline V gene data show CDR1 as SQVTM and CDR2 as ANQGSEA. The V and J ends lost 2 bases and 6 bases respectively, with 13 bases between them. This CDR3 is built from 13 residues. Here the CDR3 reads CSVESQGRPEAFF. DNA of the CDR3: TGCAGCGTTGAATCCCAGGGTCGTCCTGAAGCTTTCTTT.